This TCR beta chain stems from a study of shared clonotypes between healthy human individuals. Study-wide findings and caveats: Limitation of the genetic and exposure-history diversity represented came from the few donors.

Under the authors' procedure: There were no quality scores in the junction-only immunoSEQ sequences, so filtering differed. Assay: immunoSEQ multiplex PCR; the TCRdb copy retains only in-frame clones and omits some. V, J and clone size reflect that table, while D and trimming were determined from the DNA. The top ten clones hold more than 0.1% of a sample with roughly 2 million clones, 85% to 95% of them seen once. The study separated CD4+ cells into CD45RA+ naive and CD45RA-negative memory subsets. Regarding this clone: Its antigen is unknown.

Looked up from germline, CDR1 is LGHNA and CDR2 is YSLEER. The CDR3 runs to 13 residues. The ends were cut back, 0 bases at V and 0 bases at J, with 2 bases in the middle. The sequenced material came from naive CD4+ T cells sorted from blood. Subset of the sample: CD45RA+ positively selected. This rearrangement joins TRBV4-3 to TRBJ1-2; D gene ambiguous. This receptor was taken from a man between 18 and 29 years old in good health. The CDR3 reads CASSQESNYGYTF. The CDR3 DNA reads TGCGCCAGCAGCCAAGAGTCTAACTATGGCTACACCTTC.